Below are 22 T cell receptor beta chains sequenced from a single sample in a study of blood T cell repertoires in COVID-19. TCRdb's table, derived via immunoSEQ multiplex PCR, lists solely in-frame clones and lacks some. Among around 300,000 clones listed, approximately 89% were seen once. The sample consisted of peripheral blood. These receptors all stem from a young woman with COVID-19, enrolled during active disease.

The gene calls are TRBV18 and TRBJ1-1, with 8 bases lining up with TRBD1. Germline assignment: CDR1 KGHSH and CDR2 LQKENI. The junction had 3 bases not matched to a gene; V was cut back by 3 bases and J by 0 bases. The CDR3 is 15 amino acids. CDR3 sequence (DNA): TGTGCCAGCTCACCGAGGACAGGGTTGAACACTGAAGCTTTCTTT. Translating gives CASSPRTGLNTEAFF.

This clone was recorded once. The chain combines TRBV3-1 (or the pseudogene TRBV3-2) with TRBJ2-3, with a weak D call TRBD2 (7 bases). V gave up 4 bases and J gave up 1 base, with 18 bases separating them. Germline V gene sequence: CDR1 LGHDT, CDR2 YNNKEL (reference sequence). The length of the CDR3 is 17 residues. The CDR3 nucleotides are TGTGCCAGCAGCCCCCCCTCTGCGGGGGCGCGCACAGATACGCAGTATTTT. It specifies CASSPPSAGARTDTQYF.

V is TRBV13 and J is TRBJ2-7; D perhaps matches TRBD2 (5 bases). Deletions cut 4 bases from V and 4 bases from J, with 8 bases between. Per the germline V gene, CDR1 is PRHDT and CDR2 is FYEKMQ (reference sequence). This CDR3 comprises 12 residues. Here the CDR3 reads CASSYEGYEQYF. The CDR3 bases are TGTGCCAGCAGCTATGAGGGTTACGAGCAGTACTTC.

The chain carries TRBV6-5 and TRBJ2-1; weak D call: TRBD2 (5 bases). Germline-derived CDR1 and CDR2 are MNHEY and SVGAGI. The V gene lost 5 bases and the J gene lost 8 bases, with 7 bases spanning the gap. The CDR3 has 11 residues. CDR3 nucleotide sequence: TGTGCCAGCAGTCCCGGGGATGAGCAGTTCTTC. The encoded protein is CASSPGDEQFF.

The CDR3 coding sequence is TGTGCCAGCAGCTTGGCTAATGAGCAGTTCTTC. Amino acid sequence: CASSLANEQFF. The chain combines TRBV5-6 with TRBJ2-1; D remains ambiguous. Trimming took 0 bases from V and 7 from J, leaving 2 bases between them. Germline V lookup: CDR1 SGHDT, CDR2 YYEEEE. The CDR3 consists of 11 residues.

This clone was counted a few times. The V and J genes are TRBV10-3 and TRBJ1-1; 9 bases line up with TRBD1. CDR1 is ENHRY, CDR2 SYGVKD, per germline. CDR3 length: 13 residues. With 5 bases clipped from V and 6 bases from J, the junction kept 4 bases outside the gene matches. CDR3 protein: CAISMDRGAEAFF. In DNA form, the CDR3 reads TGTGCCATCAGTATGGACAGGGGTGCTGAAGCTTTCTTT.

Comments on this clone: Other DNA sequences in the same sample also yield this CDR3. The rearrangement joins TRBV18 to TRBJ1-1; 10 positions agree with TRBD1. CDR3 length equals 15 residues. After removal of 1 base from V and 1 base from J, the junction contained 0 bases not matched to a gene. Germline loops: CDR1 KGHSH, CDR2 LQKENI. The CDR3 loop reads CASSPRTGGNTEAFF. In DNA form, the CDR3 reads TGTGCCAGCTCACCACGGACAGGGGGGAACACTGAAGCTTTCTTT.

The chain couples TRBV5-1 to TRBJ1-3, with D possibly matching TRBD1 (6 bases). Germline V gives CDR1 SGHRS, CDR2 YFSETQ. This CDR3 has 15 residues. Trimming shortened V by 4 bases and J by 0 bases, and 11 bases separated the two germline ends. In DNA form, the CDR3 reads TGCGCCAGCAGCGACACAGGGTACTCTGGAAACACCATATATTTT. This gives the protein CASSDTGYSGNTIYF.

DNA of the CDR3: TGTGCCAGCAGTTTAAACAGGGTATTCTCTGGAAACACCATATATTTT. Protein sequence: CASSLNRVFSGNTIYF. The J gene is TRBJ1-3, the V gene TRBV28; a possible D gene is TRBD1 (6 bases). The V end was cut by 2 bases, the J end by 0 bases, with 11 bases between. The germline V gene has CDR1 MDHEN and CDR2 SYDVKM. The CDR3 has 16 residues.

The V call is TRBV9, the J call TRBJ1-2; D is ambiguous. Trimming took 2 bases from V and 3 from J, leaving 11 bases between them. The germline CDR1 and CDR2 sequences are SGDLS and YYNGEE. The CDR3 has 14 residues. Here the CDR3 DNA reads TGTGCCAGCAGCGTGGAGGGAGGGCACTATGGCTACACCTTC. Protein product: CASSVEGGHYGYTF.

This rearrangement joins TRBV25-1 to TRBJ1-2; D call uncertain. The CDR3 contains 11 residues. Deletions cut 6 bases from V and 4 bases from J, with 6 bases between. From germline, CDR1 is MGHDK and CDR2 SYGVNS. For the CDR3, the DNA is TGTGCCAGCAGCCGTTTCTATGGCTACACCTTC. Its protein product is CASSRFYGYTF.

The V gene is TRBV9, the J gene TRBJ2-5; 7 nucleotides align to TRBD2. From germline, CDR1 is SGDLS and CDR2 YYNGEE. This CDR3 is built from 15 residues. V was pared by 4 bases and J by 1 base, with 7 bases of the junction left unmatched. The CDR3 sequence: CASSLSGALQETQYF. CDR3 nucleotide sequence: TGTGCCAGCAGCTTGAGCGGGGCACTCCAAGAGACCCAGTACTTC.

Points on this clone: Germline is not matched at one junction end, which may reflect a read error. CDR3 in amino acids: CASSYGTALDF. The CDR3 DNA follows: TGTGCCAGCAGTTACGGGACAGCCCTAGACTTC. This chain links TRBV6-2 or TRBV6-3 with TRBJ2-5, with 7 bases lining up with TRBD1. The CDR3 is made up of 11 amino acids. Germline V gene sequence: CDR1 MNHEY, CDR2 SVGEGT.

The chain carries TRBV27 and TRBJ2-2, with a weak D call TRBD2 (6 bases). V was pared by 4 bases and J by 4 bases, with 16 bases between. The CDR3 spans 16 residues. The germline V gene encodes CDR1 MNHEY and CDR2 SMNVEV (reference sequence). The CDR3 DNA is TGTGCCAGCAGTTCTATTGGTCGGGGGAGCACCGGGGAGCTGTTTTTT. The encoded protein is CASSSIGRGSTGELFF.

This sequence joins TRBV7-9 and TRBJ1-2; TRBD1 aligns across 8 bases. Germline CDR1 is SEHNR and CDR2 is FQNEAQ (reference sequence). The junction had 4 bases not matched to a gene; V was cut back by 5 bases and J by 2 bases. The CDR3 contains 14 residues. CDR3 residues: CASSPGQANYGYTF. Written as DNA, the CDR3 is TGTGCCAGCAGCCCGGGACAGGCCAACTATGGCTACACCTTC.

This chain uses TRBV10-3 with TRBJ1-2, with 8 positions matching TRBD1. This CDR3 has 14 residues. Trimming at V came to 10 bases and at J to 4 bases, leaving 11 bases not matched to a gene. Germline V gene sequence: CDR1 ENHRY, CDR2 SYGVKD. The CDR3 bases are TGTGCCACCCGGACAGGGTCTGAAGGCTATGGCTACACCTTC. This codes for CATRTGSEGYGYTF.

This CDR3 reads CATSRGGQPQHF. Written as DNA, the CDR3 is TGTGCCACCAGCCGCGGGGGTCAGCCCCAGCATTTT. The chain recombines TRBV15 with TRBJ1-5; a weak D match, TRBD1 (5 bases). V lost 5 bases to trimming and J lost 6 bases, with 8 bases between them. Germline CDR1 and CDR2: LNHNV and YYDKDF (reference sequence). This CDR3 has 12 residues.

This CDR3 is CASSEAGTGAITIYF. In DNA form, the CDR3 reads TGTGCCAGCAGTGAAGCCGGGACAGGGGCAATTACCATATATTTT. This chain links TRBV6-1 with TRBJ1-3, with 10 bases aligning to TRBD1. J lost 10 bases, V lost 0 bases, and 6 bases had no gene match. The V gene's germline CDR1 is MNHNS and CDR2 SASEGT. CDR3 length: 15 residues.

The genes are TRBV7-9 and TRBJ2-1, with 12 bases lining up with TRBD2. This CDR3 spans 14 amino acids. J gave up 9 bases and V 5 bases, and 5 bases lay outside the gene matches. The germline V gene encodes CDR1 SEHNR and CDR2 FQNEAQ (reference sequence). The CDR3 spells CASSTLAGGTEQFF. DNA of the CDR3: TGTGCCAGCAGCACTCTAGCGGGGGGGACTGAGCAGTTCTTC.

This clone was observed a handful of times. The V and J genes are TRBV6-5 and TRBJ2-6; a weak D match, TRBD1 (5 bases). The CDR3 spans 15 residues. Trimming removed 6 bases at V and 4 bases at J, with 13 bases between. Germline assignment: CDR1 MNHEY and CDR2 SVGAGI. The CDR3 spells CASRPAGSGANVLTF. As DNA, the CDR3 is TGTGCCAGCAGACCCGCAGGGTCCGGGGCCAACGTCCTGACTTTC.

The genes are TRBV9 and TRBJ2-1; 9 bases align to TRBD2. Germline-derived CDR1 and CDR2 are SGDLS and YYNGEE. This CDR3 region has 15 residues. After removal of 2 bases from V and 0 bases from J, the junction contained 0 bases not matched to a gene. CDR3 in DNA: TGTGCCAGCAGCGTTAGCGGGGGCTCCTACAATGAGCAGTTCTTC. Protein product: CASSVSGGSYNEQFF.

The chain uses TRBV12-5 and TRBJ2-1, with 12 bases lining up with TRBD2. The germline CDR1 and CDR2 sequences are LGHNT and FRNRAP. The CDR3 is made up of 19 amino acids. The J segment lost 2 bases and the V segment lost 1 base, leaving 9 bases of the junction unmatched. CDR3 in amino acids: CASGLAGTSGPLTYNEQFF. CDR3 DNA: TGTGCTAGTGGTTTGGCCGGGACTAGCGGGCCTTTGACCTACAATGAGCAGTTCTTC.